This T cell receptor beta chain appears in the sequencing data of a study of STAT5B mutations in CD4+ large granular lymphocyte leukemia. This clone is a singleton in its sample. The CDR3 is 16 residues long. Germline V gives CDR1 MNHNY, CDR2 SVGAGI (reference sequence). V was pared by 1 base and J by 6 bases, with 17 bases between. Sequencing used immunoSEQ multiplex PCR; TCRdb keeps in-frame clones, though not all of them. The table lists around 25,000 clones, 60% to 80% of them singletons. Controls came from buffy coats of healthy blood donors. The chain is built from TRBV6-6 and TRBJ2-3, with D possibly being TRBD2 (6 bases). This sequence originates from a human donor in good health. The sample comprised CD4+ T cells from blood buffy coats. CDR3 amino acids: CASSYYGGAVRDTQYF. The CDR3 bases are TGTGCCAGCAGTTACTACGGGGGTGCCGTTCGGGATACGCAGTATTTT.